One sample yielded the 9 T cell receptor beta chains listed below, sequenced in a study of shared clonotypes between healthy human individuals (dated by TCRdb to 2018 to 2020). The protocol used for the library was the immunoSEQ multiplex PCR assay. TCRdb's version of the immuneACCESS table is confined to in-frame rearrangements and falls short of the full clone set. An unresolved V gene accounts for under half of the shortfall where checked; the remainder is of unknown origin. This sample is represented by approximately 1,500,000 clones; around 98% of them were singletons. Clones ranked in the top ten supply around 0.45% of the sample. Sequences were obtained from naive CD4+ T cells sorted from blood. In light of the paper, this sample's cell subset or site label describes: CD45RA+ positively selected. The receptors shown here come from a man aged 25 to 45 in good health.

The chain has TRBV6-5 and TRBJ1-5; 7 nucleotides agree with TRBD1. The V segment lost 4 bases and the J segment 2 bases; nucleotides outside the gene matches: 8. CDR3 length: 16 amino acids. Germline CDR1 is MNHEY and CDR2 is SVGAGI. The CDR3 coding sequence is TGTGCCAGCAGTTCACAGGGGAGTGGGGGCAATCAGCCCCAGCATTTT. Protein sequence: CASSSQGSGGNQPQHF.

Concerning this clone: The same CDR3 can be traced to other DNA sequences in this sample. The chain has TRBV9 and TRBJ2-6; D remains unclear. This CDR3 has 15 amino acids. Trimming removed 0 bases at V and 0 bases at J, with 4 bases between. Germline V gives CDR1 SGDLS, CDR2 YYNGEE. CDR3 in amino acids: CASSVGNSGANVLTF. CDR3 coding DNA: TGTGCCAGCAGCGTAGGGAACTCTGGGGCCAACGTCCTGACTTTC.

The V gene is TRBV2, the J gene TRBJ1-1; D is unclear. This CDR3 is 13 amino acids long. Germline-derived CDR1 and CDR2 are SNHLY and FYNNEI. With 5 bases removed from V and 2 bases from J, the gap between germline ends came to 9 bases. The CDR3 nucleotides are TGTGCCAGCAGTTTCGACCGTAACACTGAAGCTTTCTTT. Amino acid sequence: CASSFDRNTEAFF.

V usage is TRBV30 and J usage is TRBJ2-7; a weak D match, TRBD1 (5 bases). CDR1 and CDR2 from the germline V gene are GTSNPN and SVGIG (reference sequence). The ends were cut back, 0 bases at V and 5 bases at J, with 14 bases in the middle. This CDR3 comprises 14 residues. This CDR3 is CAWSVLRGIHEQYF. In nucleotides, the CDR3 is TGTGCCTGGAGTGTACTTAGGGGCATCCACGAGCAGTACTTC.

The genes are TRBV6-1 and TRBJ2-3; D is uncertain. The germline gives CDR1 MNHNS, CDR2 SASEGT. The CDR3 loop spans 13 amino acids. V was pared by 4 bases and J by 5 bases, with 10 bases between. DNA of the CDR3: TGTGCCAGCAGTGTATTTGTTCGAGATACGCAGTATTTT. Its translation: CASSVFVRDTQYF.

V usage is TRBV27 and J usage is TRBJ2-1; weak D call: TRBD2 (6 bases). Trimming removed 5 bases at V and 1 base at J, with 21 bases between. Germline lookup yields CDR1 MNHEY and CDR2 SMNVEV (reference sequence). The CDR3 runs to 18 residues. CDR3 coding DNA: TGTGCCAGCAGTAGACTACTTAGGGGAGGAAAATCCTACAATGAGCAGTTCTTC. Its protein is CASSRLLRGGKSYNEQFF.

The V call is TRBV5-1, the J call TRBJ2-5, with 12 nucleotides matching TRBD2. Germline values: CDR1 SGHRS, CDR2 YFSETQ. The CDR3 has 16 amino acids. Unmatched junction bases numbered 9, after V lost 4 bases and J lost 5 bases. This chain's CDR3 is CASSLRLAGDSETQYF. The CDR3 DNA follows: TGCGCCAGCAGCCTCCGACTAGCGGGAGATTCGGAGACCCAGTACTTC.

The chain is built from TRBV5-8 and TRBJ2-7; 8 bases fit TRBD2. The CDR3 sequence is 14 residues long. With V trimmed by 4 bases and J by 2 bases, 5 bases remained unmatched. Germline CDR1 and CDR2: SGHTS and YDEGEE. This CDR3 reads CASSPAGRAYEQYF. The CDR3 DNA reads TGTGCCAGCAGCCCGGCCGGGAGGGCCTACGAGCAGTACTTC.

The table lists this clone with a count of one. This chain joins TRBV5-1 and TRBJ2-7; 9 nucleotides agree with TRBD1. The CDR3 has 16 residues. J lost 3 bases, V lost 0 bases, and 7 bases had no gene match. Germline-derived CDR1 and CDR2 are SGHRS and YFSETQ. CDR3 loop: CASSLDGQGRVYEQYF. Here the CDR3 DNA reads TGCGCCAGCAGCTTGGATGGACAGGGGAGGGTCTACGAGCAGTACTTC.